The source of this TCR beta chain is a study of blood T cell repertoires in COVID-19. Produced via immunoSEQ multiplex PCR; TCRdb's table is partial and in-frame only. The repertoire holds about 45,000 clones, more than 70% seen once, with roughly 6% in the top ten. The length of the CDR3 is 13 residues. V was clipped by 3 bases and J by 4 bases, with 9 bases between them. The genes are TRBV12-3 or TRBV12-4 and TRBJ1-2, with unresolved D. The origin of this receptor is a woman of 80 years or more with acute or convalescent COVID-19. The sample consisted of peripheral blood. The CDR3 nucleotides are TGTGCCAGCAGTTTCGAGACAACCTATGGCTACACCTTC. It is translated as CASSFETTYGYTF.